The T cell receptor (beta chain) described here comes from a study of cytomegalovirus exposure and HLA in healthy donors. Study results and limitations: Among donors in an Asian-associated ancestry cluster, a later analysis reportedly found fewer N-insertions than the roughly 610-donor mean. Cytomegalovirus status was reportedly diagnosed by the classifier with high specificity and sensitivity.

The CDR3 has 15 amino acids. J was trimmed by 2 bases and V by 10 bases; bases with no gene match: 10. Germline V gives CDR1 SEHNR, CDR2 FQNEAQ (reference sequence). With 60 Vbeta and 13 Jbeta primers, the PCR was carried out. Method: immunoSEQ multiplex PCR; TCRdb's copy keeps in-frame clones and lacks some. The sample consists of 110,000 to 150,000 clones, under 90% of them appearing once. A note on this clone: Its antigen is still unknown.

The clonotype originates from a boy between 2 and 10 years old in good health and CMV-seronegative. V usage is TRBV7-9 and J usage is TRBJ1-5, with 8 bases that match TRBD1. Sequences were obtained from PBMCs. CDR3 coding DNA: TGTGCCATAGACCCAGGGGGCTCGGGCAATCAGCCCCAGCATTTT. This encodes CAIDPGGSGNQPQHF.